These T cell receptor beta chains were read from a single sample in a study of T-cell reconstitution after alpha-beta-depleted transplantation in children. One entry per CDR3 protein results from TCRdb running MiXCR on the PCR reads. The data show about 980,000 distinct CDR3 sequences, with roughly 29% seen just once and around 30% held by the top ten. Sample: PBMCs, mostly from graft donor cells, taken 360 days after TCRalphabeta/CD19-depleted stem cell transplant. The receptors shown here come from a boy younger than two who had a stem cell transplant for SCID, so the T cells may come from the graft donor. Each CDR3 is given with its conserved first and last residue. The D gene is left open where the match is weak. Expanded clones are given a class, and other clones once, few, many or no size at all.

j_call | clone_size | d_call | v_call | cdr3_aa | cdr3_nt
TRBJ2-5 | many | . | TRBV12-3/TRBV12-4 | CASRGETQYF | TGTGCCAGCAGAGGAGAGACCCAGTACTTC
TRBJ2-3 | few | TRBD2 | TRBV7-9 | CASSRTSSGGASTQYF | TGTGCCAGCAGCCGGACCTCAAGCGGGGGCGCTTCCACGCAGTATTTT
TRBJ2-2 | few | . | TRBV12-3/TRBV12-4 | CASSLLGSLTGELFF | TGTGCCAGCAGTTTACTGGGATCACTCACCGGGGAGCTGTTTTTT
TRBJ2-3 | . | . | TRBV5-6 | CASTIGLGSTDTQYF | TGTGCCAGCACCATAGGCCTAGGGAGCACAGATACGCAGTATTTT
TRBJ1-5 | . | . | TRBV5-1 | CASSWGDRNSNQPQHF | TGCGCCAGCAGCTGGGGAGACAGGAACAGCAATCAGCCCCAGCATTTT
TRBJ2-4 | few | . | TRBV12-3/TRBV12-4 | CASSFEGNIQYF | TGTGCCAGCAGTTTTGAGGGAAACATTCAGTACTTC
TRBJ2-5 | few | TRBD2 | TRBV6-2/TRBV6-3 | CASTQGLASETQYF | TGTGCCAGCACCCAGGGACTAGCGTCAGAGACCCAGTACTTC
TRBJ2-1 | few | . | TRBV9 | CASSEPRGGGPYEQFF | TGTGCCAGCAGCGAACCACGCGGTGGCGGGCCGTATGAGCAGTTCTTC
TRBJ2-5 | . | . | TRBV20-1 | CSARRSDGQETQYF | TGCAGTGCACGAAGGTCGGACGGCCAAGAGACCCAGTACTTC
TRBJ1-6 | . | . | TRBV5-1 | CASRGTVSYNSPLHF | TGCGCCAGCAGGGGAACAGTCTCCTATAATTCACCCCTCCACTTT
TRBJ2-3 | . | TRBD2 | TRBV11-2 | CASSLGGRATDTQYF | TGTGCCAGCAGCTTGGGCGGGAGAGCCACAGATACGCAGTATTTT
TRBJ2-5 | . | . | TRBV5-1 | CASSLTVRRETQYF | TGCGCCAGCAGCTTGACGGTTAGGAGGGAGACCCAGTACTTC
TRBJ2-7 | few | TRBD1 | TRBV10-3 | CAISESVEGADEQYF | TGTGCCATCAGTGAGTCCGTAGAGGGGGCGGACGAGCAGTACTTC
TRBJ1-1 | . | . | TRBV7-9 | CASRIGWGGGVGTEAFF | TGTGCCAGCAGAATTGGGTGGGGGGGAGGTGTAGGCACTGAAGCTTTCTTT
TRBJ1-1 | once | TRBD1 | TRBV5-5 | CASSLRTGGPEAFF | TGTGCCAGCAGCCTCCGGACAGGGGGCCCTGAAGCTTTCTTT
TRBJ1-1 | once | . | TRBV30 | CAWRELGDSTEAFF | TGTGCCTGGAGGGAATTAGGGGATAGCACTGAAGCTTTCTTT
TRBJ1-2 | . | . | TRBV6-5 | CASTSRGGFSNYGYTF | TGTGCCAGCACGTCCCGGGGGGGGTTCTCCAACTATGGCTACACCTTC
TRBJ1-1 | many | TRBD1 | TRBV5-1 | CASSSQGGNTEAFF | TGTGCCAGCAGCTCCCAGGGGGGGAACACTGAAGCTTTCTTT
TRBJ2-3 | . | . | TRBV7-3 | CASSLTPGRDTQYF | TGTGCCAGCAGCTTAACGCCTGGCAGAGATACGCAGTATTTT
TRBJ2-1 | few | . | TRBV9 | CASSVDSQGLYNEQFF | TGTGCCAGCAGCGTAGACAGTCAAGGTCTCTACAATGAGCAGTTCTTC
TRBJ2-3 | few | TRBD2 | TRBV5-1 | CASSPVWLAGETSTDTQYF | TGCGCCAGCAGCCCGGTCTGGCTAGCGGGGGAAACTAGCACAGATACGCAGTATTTT
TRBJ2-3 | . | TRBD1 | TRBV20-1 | CSAGRQGAVTDTQYF | TGCAGTGCTGGGAGACAGGGGGCCGTCACAGATACGCAGTATTTT
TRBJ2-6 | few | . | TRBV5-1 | CASSLTGTYASMPSGANVLTF | TGCGCCAGCAGCTTAACCGGGACCTACGCAAGTATGCCCTCTGGGGCCAACGTCCTGACTTTC
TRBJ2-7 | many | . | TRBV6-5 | CASSYRDTDSYEQYF | TGTGCCAGCAGTTACCGGGACACCGACTCCTACGAGCAGTACTTC
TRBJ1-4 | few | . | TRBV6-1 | CASSPEAGLKLFF | TGTGCCAGCAGTCCCGAGGCGGGGTTAAAACTGTTTTTT
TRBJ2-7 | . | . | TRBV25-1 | CASSELGLGGAYEQYF | TGTGCCAGCAGTGAATTAGGGCTTGGCGGGGCGTACGAGCAGTACTTC
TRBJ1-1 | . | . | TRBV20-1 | CSARGHRGQNTEAFF | TGCAGTGCTAGAGGTCATCGGGGCCAGAACACTGAAGCTTTCTTT
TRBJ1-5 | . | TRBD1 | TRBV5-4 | CASSRDRHQPQHF | TGTGCCAGCAGCCGGGACAGGCATCAGCCCCAGCATTTT
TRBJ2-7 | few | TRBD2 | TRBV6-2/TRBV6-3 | CATHRGGTRTEQYF | TGTGCCACTCACCGGGGAGGGACCCGTACCGAGCAGTACTTC
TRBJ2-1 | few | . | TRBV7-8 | CASSGTRTTYNEQFF | TGTGCCAGCTCGGGGACGCGGACTACCTACAATGAGCAGTTCTTC
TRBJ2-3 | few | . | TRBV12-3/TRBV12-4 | CASSGRGLSTDTQYF | TGTGCCAGCAGTGGTCGTGGACTTAGCACAGATACGCAGTATTTT
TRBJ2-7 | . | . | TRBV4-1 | CASSQGDFSYEQYF | TGCGCCAGCAGCCAAGGGGACTTCTCCTACGAGCAGTACTTC
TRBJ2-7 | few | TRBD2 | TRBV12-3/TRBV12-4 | CASSLGTRSGEQYF | TGTGCCAGCAGTTTAGGGACTAGAAGCGGAGAGCAGTACTTC
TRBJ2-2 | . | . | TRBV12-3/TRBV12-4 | CASSPTGQITGELFF | TGTGCCAGCAGTCCCACCGGACAGATCACCGGGGAGCTGTTTTTT
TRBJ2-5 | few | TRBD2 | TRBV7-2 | CASSPWEGETQYF | TGTGCCAGCAGCCCTTGGGAGGGAGAGACCCAGTACTTC
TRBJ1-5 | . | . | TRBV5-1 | CASSPDPDQPQHF | TGCGCCAGCAGCCCGGACCCCGATCAGCCCCAGCATTTT
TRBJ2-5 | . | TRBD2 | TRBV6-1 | CASSQGLSLKTQYF | TGTGCCAGCAGCCAGGGACTATCCCTGAAGACCCAGTACTTC
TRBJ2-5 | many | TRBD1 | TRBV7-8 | CASSLGTGQETQYF | TGTGCCAGCAGCTTAGGGACAGGCCAAGAGACCCAGTACTTC
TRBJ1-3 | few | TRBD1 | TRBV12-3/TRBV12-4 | CASSLVQGEKNTIYF | TGTGCCAGCAGTTTGGTCCAGGGGGAGAAAAACACCATATATTTT